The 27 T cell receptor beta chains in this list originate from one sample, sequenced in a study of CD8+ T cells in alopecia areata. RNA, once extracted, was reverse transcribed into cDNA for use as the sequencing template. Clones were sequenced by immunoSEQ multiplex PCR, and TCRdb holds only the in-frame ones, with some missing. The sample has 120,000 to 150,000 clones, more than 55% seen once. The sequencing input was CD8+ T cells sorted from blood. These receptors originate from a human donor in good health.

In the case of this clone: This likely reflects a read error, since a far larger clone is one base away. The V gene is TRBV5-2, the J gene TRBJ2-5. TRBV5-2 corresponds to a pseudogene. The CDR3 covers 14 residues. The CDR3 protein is CASSQKGGYGTQYF. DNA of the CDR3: TGTGCCAGCAGCCAAAAGGGGGGATACGGGACCCAGTACTTC.

The CDR3 bases are TGCAGCGTTCAGACCGGGACTCACTTGGGCTACGAGCAGTACTTC. Translated, it gives CSVQTGTHLGYEQYF. V gene TRBV29-1 combines with J gene TRBJ2-5; perhaps TRBD2 as D (6 bases). The J call may be wrong; the DNA end is better matched by TRBJ2-7. Germline V lookup: CDR1 SQVTM, CDR2 ANQGSEA. The CDR3 loop spans 15 amino acids.

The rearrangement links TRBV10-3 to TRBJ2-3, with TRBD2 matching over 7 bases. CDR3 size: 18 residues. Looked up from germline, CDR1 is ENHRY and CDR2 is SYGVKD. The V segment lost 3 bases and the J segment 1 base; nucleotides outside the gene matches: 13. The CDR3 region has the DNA TGTGCCATCAGTGACCCCCCGGGAGGTCGGCCCGGCACAGATACGCAGTATTTT. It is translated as CAISDPPGGRPGTDTQYF.

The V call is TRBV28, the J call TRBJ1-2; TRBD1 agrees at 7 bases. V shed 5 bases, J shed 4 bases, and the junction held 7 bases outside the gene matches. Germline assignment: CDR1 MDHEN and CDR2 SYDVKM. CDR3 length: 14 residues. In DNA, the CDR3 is TGTGCCAGCAGTATCCGGGACAGAACCTATGGCTACACCTTC. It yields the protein CASSIRDRTYGYTF.

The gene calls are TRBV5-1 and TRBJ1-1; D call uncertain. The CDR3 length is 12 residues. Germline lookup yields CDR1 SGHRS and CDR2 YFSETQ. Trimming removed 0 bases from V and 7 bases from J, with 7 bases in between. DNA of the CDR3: TGCGCCAGCAGCTTGGCGGGGAATGAAGCTTTCTTT. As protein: CASSLAGNEAFF.

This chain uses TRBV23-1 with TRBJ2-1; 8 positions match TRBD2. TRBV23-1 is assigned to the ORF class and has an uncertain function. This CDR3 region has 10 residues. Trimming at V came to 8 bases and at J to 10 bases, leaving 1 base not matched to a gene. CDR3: CASPGGEQFF. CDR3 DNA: TGCGCCAGCCCGGGAGGGGAGCAGTTCTTC.

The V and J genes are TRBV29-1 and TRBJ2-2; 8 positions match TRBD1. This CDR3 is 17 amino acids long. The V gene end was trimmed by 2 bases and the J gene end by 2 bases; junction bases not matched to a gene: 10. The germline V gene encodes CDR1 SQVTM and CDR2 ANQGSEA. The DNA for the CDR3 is TGCAGCGTTGAAATCCCGGGACAGGAGCCTAACACCGGGGAGCTGTTTTTT. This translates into CSVEIPGQEPNTGELFF.

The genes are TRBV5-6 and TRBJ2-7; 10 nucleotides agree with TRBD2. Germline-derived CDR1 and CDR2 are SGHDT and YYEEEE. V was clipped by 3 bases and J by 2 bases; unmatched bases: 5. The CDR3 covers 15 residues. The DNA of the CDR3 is TGTGCCAGCAGCTCTAGCGGGAGCGGAACCTACGAGCAGTACTTC. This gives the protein CASSSSGSGTYEQYF.

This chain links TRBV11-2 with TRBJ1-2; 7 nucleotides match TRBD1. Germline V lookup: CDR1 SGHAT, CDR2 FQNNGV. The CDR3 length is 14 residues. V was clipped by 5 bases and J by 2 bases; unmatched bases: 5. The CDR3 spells CASSKGTANYGYTF. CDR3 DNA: TGTGCCAGCAGCAAAGGGACAGCGAACTATGGCTACACCTTC.

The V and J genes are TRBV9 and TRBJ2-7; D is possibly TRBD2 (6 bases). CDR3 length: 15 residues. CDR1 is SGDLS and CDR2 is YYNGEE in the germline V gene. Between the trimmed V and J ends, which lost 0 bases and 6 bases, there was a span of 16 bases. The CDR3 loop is CASSVALASASEQYF. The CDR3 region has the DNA TGTGCCAGCAGCGTAGCCCTAGCGAGCGCTTCCGAGCAGTACTTC.

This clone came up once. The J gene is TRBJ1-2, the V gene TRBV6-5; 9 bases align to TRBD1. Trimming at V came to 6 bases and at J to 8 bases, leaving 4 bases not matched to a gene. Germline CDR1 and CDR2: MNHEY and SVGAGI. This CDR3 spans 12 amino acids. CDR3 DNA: TGTGCCAGCAGGACAGGGGGAATAGGCTACACCTTC. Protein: CASRTGGIGYTF.

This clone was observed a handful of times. The CDR3 sequence: CASSLTRDTQYF. The CDR3 DNA reads TGTGCCAGCAGCTTAACAAGGGATACGCAGTATTTT. This rearrangement joins TRBV5-6 to TRBJ2-3, with D unresolved. The V end lost 2 bases, the J end lost 6 bases, and 7 bases lay between the germline ends. Germline CDR1 reads SGHDT; CDR2 reads YYEEEE. CDR3 length equals 12 residues.

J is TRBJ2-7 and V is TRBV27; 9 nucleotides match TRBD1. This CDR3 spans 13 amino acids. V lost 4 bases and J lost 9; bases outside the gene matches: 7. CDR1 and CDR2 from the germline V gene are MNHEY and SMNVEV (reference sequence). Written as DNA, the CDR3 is TGTGCCAGCAGTTACGGGACAGGGATGTGGCAGTACTTC. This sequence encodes CASSYGTGMWQYF.

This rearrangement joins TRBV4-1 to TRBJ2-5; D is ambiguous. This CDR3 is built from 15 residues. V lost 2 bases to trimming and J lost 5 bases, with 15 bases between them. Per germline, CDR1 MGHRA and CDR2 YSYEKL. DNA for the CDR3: TGCGCCAGCAGCCAAAGGGTGGGTAGTAGCGAGACCCAGTACTTC. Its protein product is CASSQRVGSSETQYF.

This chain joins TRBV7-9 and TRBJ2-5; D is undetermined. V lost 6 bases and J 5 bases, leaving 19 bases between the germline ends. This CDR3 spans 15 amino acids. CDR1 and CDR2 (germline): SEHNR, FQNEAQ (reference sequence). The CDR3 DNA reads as TGTGCCAGCAGTGACGGGCCCCGAGAGGATGAGACCCAGTACTTC. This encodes CASSDGPREDETQYF.

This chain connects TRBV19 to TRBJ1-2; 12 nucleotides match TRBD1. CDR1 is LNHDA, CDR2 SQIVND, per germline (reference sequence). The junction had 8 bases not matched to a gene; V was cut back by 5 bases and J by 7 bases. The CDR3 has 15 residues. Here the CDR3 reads CASSPSGQGASGYTF. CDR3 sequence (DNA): TGTGCCAGTAGTCCCTCGGGACAGGGGGCTTCTGGCTACACCTTC.

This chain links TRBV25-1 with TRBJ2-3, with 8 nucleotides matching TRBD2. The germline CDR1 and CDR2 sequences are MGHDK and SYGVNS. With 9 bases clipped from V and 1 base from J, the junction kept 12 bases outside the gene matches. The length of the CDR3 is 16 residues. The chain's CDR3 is CASAYSGAFGTDTQYF. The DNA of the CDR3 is TGTGCCAGTGCTTATAGCGGGGCTTTCGGCACAGATACGCAGTATTTT.

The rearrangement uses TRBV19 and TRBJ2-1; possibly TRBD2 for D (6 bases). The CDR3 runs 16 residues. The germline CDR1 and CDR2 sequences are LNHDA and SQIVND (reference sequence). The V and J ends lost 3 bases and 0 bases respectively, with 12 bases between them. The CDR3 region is CASSIGDFSSYNEQFF. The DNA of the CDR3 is TGTGCCAGTAGTATTGGGGACTTTAGCTCCTACAATGAGCAGTTCTTC.

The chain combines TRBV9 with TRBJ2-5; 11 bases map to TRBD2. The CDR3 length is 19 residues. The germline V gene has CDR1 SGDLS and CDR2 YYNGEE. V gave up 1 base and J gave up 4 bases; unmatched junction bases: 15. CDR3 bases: TGTGCCAGCAGCGTAAATCCCGATGAGACTAGCGGGAATCTAGAGACCCAGTACTTC. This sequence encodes CASSVNPDETSGNLETQYF.

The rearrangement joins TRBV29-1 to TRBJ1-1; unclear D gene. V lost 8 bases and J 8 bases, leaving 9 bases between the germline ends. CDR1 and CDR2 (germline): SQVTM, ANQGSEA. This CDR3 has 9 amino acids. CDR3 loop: CSTGPEAFF. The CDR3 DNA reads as TGCAGCACTGGACCGGAAGCTTTCTTT.

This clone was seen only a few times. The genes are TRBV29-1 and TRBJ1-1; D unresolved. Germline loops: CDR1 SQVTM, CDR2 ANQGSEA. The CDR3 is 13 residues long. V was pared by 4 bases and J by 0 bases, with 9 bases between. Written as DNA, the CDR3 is TGCAGCGTTGTGGAGGTGATGAACACTGAAGCTTTCTTT. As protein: CSVVEVMNTEAFF.

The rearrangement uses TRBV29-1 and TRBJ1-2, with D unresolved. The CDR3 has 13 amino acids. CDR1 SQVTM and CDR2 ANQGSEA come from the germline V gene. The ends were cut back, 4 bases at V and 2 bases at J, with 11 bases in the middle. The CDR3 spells CSVGAETNYGYTF. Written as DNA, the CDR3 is TGCAGCGTTGGGGCCGAAACGAACTATGGCTACACCTTC.

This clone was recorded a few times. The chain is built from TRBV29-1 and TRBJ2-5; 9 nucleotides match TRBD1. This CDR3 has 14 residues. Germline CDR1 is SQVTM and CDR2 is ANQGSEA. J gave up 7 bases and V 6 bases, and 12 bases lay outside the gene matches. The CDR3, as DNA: TGCAGCGTGGGGACAGGGCGCCCCGAGGGGACCCAGTACTTC. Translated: CSVGTGRPEGTQYF.

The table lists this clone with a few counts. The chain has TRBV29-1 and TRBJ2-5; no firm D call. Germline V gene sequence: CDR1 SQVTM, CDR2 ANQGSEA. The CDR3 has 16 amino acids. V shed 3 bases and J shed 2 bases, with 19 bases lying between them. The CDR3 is CSVEGRRVGGQETQYF. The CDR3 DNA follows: TGCAGCGTTGAGGGTAGAAGGGTTGGTGGTCAAGAGACCCAGTACTTC. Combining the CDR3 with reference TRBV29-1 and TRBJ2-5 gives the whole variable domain SAVISQKPSRDICQRGTSLTIQCQVDSQVTMMFWYRQQPGQSLTLIATANQGSEATYESGFVIDKFPISRPNLTFSTLTVSNMSPEDSSIYLCSVEGRRVGGQETQYFGPGTRLLVL.

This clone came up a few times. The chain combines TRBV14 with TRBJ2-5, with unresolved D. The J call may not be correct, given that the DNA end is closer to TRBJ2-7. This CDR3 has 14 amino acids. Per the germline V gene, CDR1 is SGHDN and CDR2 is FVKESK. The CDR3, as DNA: TGTGCCAGCAGCCTCGGGCAGAACTACTACGAGCAGTACTTC. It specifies CASSLGQNYYEQYF.

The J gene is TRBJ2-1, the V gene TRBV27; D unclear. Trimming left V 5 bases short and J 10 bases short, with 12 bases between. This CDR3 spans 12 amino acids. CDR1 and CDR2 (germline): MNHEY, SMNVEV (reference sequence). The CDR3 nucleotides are TGTGCCAGCAGTCTTAATAGGGTCGAGCAGTTCTTC. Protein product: CASSLNRVEQFF.

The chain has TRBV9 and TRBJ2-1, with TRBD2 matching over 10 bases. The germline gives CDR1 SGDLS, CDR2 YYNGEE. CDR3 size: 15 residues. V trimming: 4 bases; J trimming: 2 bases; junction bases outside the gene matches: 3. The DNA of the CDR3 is TGTGCCAGCAGCACTAGCGGGGTAACCTACAATGAGCAGTTCTTC. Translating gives CASSTSGVTYNEQFF.